What follows is one TCR beta chain and its context. Under the authors' procedure: Estimates of nucleated cell counts were drawn from the amplification of reference gene primers. The repertoire was sequenced with immunoSEQ multiplex PCR; TCRdb's copy has only in-frame clones and lacks some. D and trimming come from the DNA, and the V and J calls and clone size come from that table. The repertoire includes 93,000 or so clones, over 65% of them detected once, and around 12% sits in the top ten. The data are from a study of blood T cell repertoires in COVID-19. The overall study: Both acute and convalescent COVID-19 samples were obtained from the United States, Italy and Spain. Sample material is recorded as cDNA or gDNA derived from T cells, B-cell-depleted T cells, or PBMCs.

V lost 4 bases to trimming and J lost 11 bases, with 17 bases between them. The germline gives CDR1 LGHDT, CDR2 YNNKEL (reference sequence). The CDR3 spans 13 residues. The TCR sequence derives from a human donor in a cohort sampled during active COVID-19. The chain uses TRBV3-1 (or the pseudogene TRBV3-2) and TRBJ1-1, with D perhaps matching TRBD1 (5 bases). Sequencing used peripheral blood. CDR3 region: CASSPRMDTDAFF. The CDR3 DNA is TGTGCCAGCAGCCCTAGAATGGACACGGACGCTTTCTTT.